The present T cell receptor (beta chain) was sequenced within a study of blood T cell repertoires in COVID-19. TCRdb's table, derived via immunoSEQ multiplex PCR, lists solely in-frame clones and lacks some. The sample gives approximately 90,000 clones, around three quarters of which show up once; roughly a fifth is in the top ten. The junction had 6 bases not matched to a gene; V was cut back by 4 bases and J by 4 bases. Germline V CDR1 and CDR2: LGHDT, YNNKEL (reference sequence). The CDR3 loop spans 14 amino acids. The chain joins TRBV3-1 (or the pseudogene TRBV3-2) to TRBJ1-2; 7 bases are shared with TRBD1. The receptor was derived from a woman of 80 years or more with acute or convalescent COVID-19. The sample was peripheral blood. Here the CDR3 reads CASSPYPGGYGYTF. The CDR3 bases are TGTGCCAGCAGCCCCTATCCAGGGGGCTATGGCTACACCTTC.